The 5 T cell receptor beta chains below were found in one sample sequenced in a study of shared clonotypes between healthy human individuals. Data came from immunoSEQ multiplex PCR; TCRdb stores just in-frame clones and leaves some out. The data contain around 2.1 million clones, about 93% of them seen just once; the ten biggest clones take up under 2%. Naive CD8 cells were CD45RO-negative, positively selected for CCR7, excluding terminally differentiated effector memory CD45RA+ cells. Sequenced: naive CD8+ T cells from PBMCs. These receptors were taken from a man between 18 and 29 years old in good health. Some clones in this sample may be carry-over from other donors' samples.

V and J are TRBV6-5 and TRBJ1-1; possible D gene TRBD1, 5 bases. Trimming took off 0 bases at V and 5 bases at J, with 13 bases between the two ends. The CDR3 is made up of 15 amino acids. CDR1 MNHEY and CDR2 SVGAGI come from the germline V gene. The CDR3 loop reads CASSYSGGGQTEAFF. CDR3 in DNA: TGTGCCAGCAGTTACTCGGGGGGGGGTCAGACTGAAGCTTTCTTT.

The chain is built from TRBV10-1 and TRBJ2-7; unclear D gene. Germline loops: CDR1 WNHNN, CDR2 SYGVQD (reference sequence). The V gene lost 3 bases and the J gene lost 0 bases, with 9 bases spanning the gap. The CDR3 contains 14 residues. The chain's CDR3 is CASSEGESSYEQYF. Written as DNA, the CDR3 is TGCGCCAGCAGTGAAGGCGAAAGCTCCTACGAGCAGTACTTC.

The V gene is TRBV6-1, the J gene TRBJ1-1; D not resolved. The V and J ends lost 2 bases and 1 base respectively, with 11 bases between them. The CDR3 is 15 residues long. Germline CDR1 and CDR2: MNHNS and SASEGT. CDR3 loop: CASSEFRQANTEAFF. The CDR3 coding sequence is TGTGCCAGCAGTGAATTCCGTCAGGCGAACACTGAAGCTTTCTTT.

The chain couples TRBV28 to TRBJ2-5; the D gene is possibly TRBD1 (7 bases). Germline V gene sequence: CDR1 MDHEN, CDR2 SYDVKM. The ends were cut back, 9 bases at V and 5 bases at J, with 19 bases in the middle. The CDR3 has 14 amino acids. CDR3 loop: CASLRDREVETQYF. The CDR3 DNA reads TGTGCCAGTCTGCGAGACAGGGAGGTGGAGACCCAGTACTTC.

This clone was picked up a small number of times. Other nucleotide sequences from this sample produce the same CDR3. The V call is TRBV6-1, the J call TRBJ1-5; unclear D gene. The CDR3 has 13 residues. CDR1 is MNHNS and CDR2 is SASEGT in the germline V gene. Between the trimmed V and J ends, which lost 3 bases and 1 base, there was a span of 4 bases. CDR3 loop: CASSEGSNQPQHF. CDR3 sequence (DNA): TGTGCCAGCAGTGAGGGGAGCAATCAGCCCCAGCATTTT.